This record looks at one T cell receptor (beta chain) sequence and its context. The data originate from a study of control samples from healthy donors and cancer patients. Trimming at V came to 5 bases and at J to 7 bases, leaving 15 bases not matched to a gene. The CDR3 totals 18 residues. Per the germline V gene, CDR1 is MNHNY and CDR2 is SVGAGI (reference sequence). The method was immunoSEQ multiplex PCR; TCRdb's version includes in-frame clones alone and lacks a portion of them. The data hold roughly 170,000 clones, with 85% to 95% observed a single time. The chain couples TRBV6-6 to TRBJ2-3; 13 nucleotides line up with TRBD2. The TCR sequence derives from a man aged 18-30 years in good health. The sequencing input was blood. The CDR3 sequence is CASSLGLAGAALSNTQYF. CDR3 nucleotide sequence: TGTGCCAGCAGTCTAGGACTAGCGGGGGCCGCCCTCTCGAATACGCAGTATTTT.